These 23 T cell receptor beta chains share one sample of origin, sequenced in a study of blood T cell repertoires in COVID-19. Profiling relied on immunoSEQ multiplex PCR, and the TCRdb table lists in-frame clones only, not all of them. The repertoire holds 270,000 or so clones, with over 75% as singletons. Sequenced material: peripheral blood. These receptors were collected from a human donor in a cohort sampled during active COVID-19.

V gene TRBV14 combines with J gene TRBJ2-7, with D maybe TRBD2 (5 bases). The CDR3 runs to 14 residues. V lost 4 bases to trimming and J lost 7 bases, with 17 bases between them. Germline CDR1 SGHDN, CDR2 FVKESK. The CDR3 region is CASSPRRVRREQYF. CDR3 nucleotides: TGTGCCAGCAGCCCCCGGCGAGTACGGAGGGAGCAGTACTTC.

V and J are TRBV7-2 and TRBJ1-3; D is undetermined. This CDR3 contains 13 residues. The V gene lost 2 bases and the J gene lost 6 bases, with 8 bases spanning the gap. CDR1 is SGHTA and CDR2 is FQGNSA in the germline V gene. The CDR3 reads CASSLPLLNTIYF. DNA of the CDR3: TGTGCCAGCAGCTTACCCCTGTTAAACACCATATATTTT.

The chain has TRBV6-6 and TRBJ2-3; a possible D gene is TRBD2 (6 bases). V was clipped by 6 bases and J by 2 bases, with 15 bases between them. The CDR3 loop spans 15 amino acids. Germline V gives CDR1 MNHNY, CDR2 SVGAGI (reference sequence). CDR3 protein: CASRPPGTLTDTQYF. As DNA, the CDR3 is TGTGCCAGCAGGCCACCCGGGACTCTCACAGATACGCAGTATTTT.

The J gene is TRBJ2-1, the V gene TRBV15, with no clear D. CDR3 length: 13 residues. The germline V gene has CDR1 LNHNV and CDR2 YYDKDF (reference sequence). The V and J ends lost 3 bases and 3 bases respectively, with 6 bases between them. DNA for the CDR3: TGTGCCACCAGCAGCCCAAACTACAATGAGCAGTTCTTC. Amino acids: CATSSPNYNEQFF. The full variable domain, completed using reference TRBV15 and TRBJ2-1, is DAMVIQNPRYQVTQFGKPVTLSCSQTLNHNVMYWYQQKSSQAPKLLFHYYDKDFNNEADTPDNFQSRRPNTSFCFLDIRSPGLGDTAMYLCATSSPNYNEQFFGPGTRLTVL.

Regarding this clone: Germline is not matched at one junction end, which may reflect a read error. This chain joins TRBV5-1 and TRBJ2-2; D perhaps matches TRBD1 (6 bases). CDR3 size: 14 residues. The germline V gene encodes CDR1 SGHRS and CDR2 YFSETQ. CDR3 sequence reads: CASTLNSGEGELFF. As DNA, the CDR3 is TGCGCCAGCACCTTGAATTCAGGGGAGGGGGAGCTGTTTTTT.

The rearrangement uses TRBV12-3 or TRBV12-4 and TRBJ1-1; D is possibly TRBD1 (5 bases). With 3 bases removed from V and 4 bases from J, the gap between germline ends came to 9 bases. The CDR3 totals 13 residues. The CDR3 spells CASSLRDSTEAFF. For the CDR3, the DNA is TGTGCCAGCAGTTTGAGAGACAGCACTGAAGCTTTCTTT.

The chain links TRBV15 to TRBJ1-2; D remains unclear. Trimming cost V 0 bases and J 5 bases, with 10 bases left between them. Germline assignment: CDR1 LNHNV and CDR2 YYDKDF (reference sequence). The CDR3 is made up of 14 amino acids. CDR3 protein: CATSRDGPPYGYTF. In DNA form, the CDR3 reads TGTGCCACCAGCAGAGATGGGCCCCCGTATGGCTACACCTTC. Together with reference TRBV15 and TRBJ1-2, the CDR3 gives the full variable domain: DAMVIQNPRYQVTQFGKPVTLSCSQTLNHNVMYWYQQKSSQAPKLLFHYYDKDFNNEADTPDNFQSRRPNTSFCFLDIRSPGLGDTAMYLCATSRDGPPYGYTFGSGTRLTVV.

This chain links TRBV4-2 with TRBJ2-3; 11 nucleotides agree with TRBD2. The J segment lost 6 bases and the V segment lost 0 bases, leaving 8 bases of the junction unmatched. Germline loops: CDR1 LGHNA, CDR2 YNFKEQ. The CDR3 is 17 amino acids. The CDR3 loop is CASSQDFRASGGDTQYF. The CDR3 DNA reads TGTGCCAGCAGCCAAGATTTTCGGGCTAGCGGGGGGGATACGCAGTATTTT.

CDR3 protein: CASSGPGTSGRTDTQYF. The CDR3 DNA sequence: TGTGCCAGCAGTGGTCCTGGGACTAGCGGGAGGACAGATACGCAGTATTTT. The genes are TRBV2 and TRBJ2-3; 15 bases align to TRBD2. There are 17 residues in the CDR3. Germline V CDR1 and CDR2: SNHLY, FYNNEI. J gave up 3 bases and V 4 bases, and 5 bases lay outside the gene matches.

Concerning this clone: One end of the junction varies from germline; a read error may be responsible. This CDR3 is CASSQASGGADTQYF. For the CDR3, the DNA is TGTGCCAGCAGTCAAGCGAGCGGGGGTGCAGATACGCAGTATTTT. The chain carries TRBV4-2 and TRBJ2-3; 8 nucleotides line up with TRBD2. This CDR3 region has 15 residues. Germline assignment: CDR1 LGHNA and CDR2 YNFKEQ.

The CDR3 DNA is TGCGCCAGCAGCTCCCGGGACAGGAGTACCTACGAGCAGTACTTC. It translates to CASSSRDRSTYEQYF. The V call is TRBV5-1, the J call TRBJ2-7, with 8 bases aligning to TRBD1. This CDR3 spans 15 amino acids. The germline CDR1 and CDR2 sequences are SGHRS and YFSETQ. J was trimmed by 2 bases and V by 3 bases; bases with no gene match: 7.

The gene calls are TRBV6-5 and TRBJ1-2, with D perhaps TRBD1 (6 bases). This CDR3 comprises 14 residues. With 5 bases removed from V and 1 base from J, the gap between germline ends came to 11 bases. Per germline, CDR1 MNHEY and CDR2 SVGAGI. Here the CDR3 DNA reads TGTGCCAGCAGTACGGGACATTTTAACTATGGCTACACCTTC. This codes for CASSTGHFNYGYTF.

This chain links TRBV18 with TRBJ2-3, with TRBD1 identical over 7 bases. J was trimmed by 2 bases and V by 5 bases; bases with no gene match: 7. Germline V lookup: CDR1 KGHSH, CDR2 LQKENI. This CDR3 is built from 15 residues. CDR3 nucleotide sequence: TGTGCCAGCTCAAAGACAGGGATCTACACAGATACGCAGTATTTT. Amino acids: CASSKTGIYTDTQYF.

The chain is built from TRBV19 and TRBJ1-4; D is uncertain. The CDR3 has 12 residues. CDR1 is LNHDA and CDR2 is SQIVND in the germline V gene (reference sequence). V was pared by 7 bases and J by 8 bases, with 11 bases between. The CDR3 sequence: CASTHTGEKLFF. The CDR3 region has the DNA TGTGCCAGTACCCATACCGGGGAAAAACTGTTTTTT.

The chain recombines TRBV2 with TRBJ1-6, with D maybe TRBD1 (6 bases). V dropped 6 bases and J dropped 7 bases, with 16 bases sitting between them. Looked up from germline, CDR1 is SNHLY and CDR2 is FYNNEI. This CDR3 is built from 15 residues. The CDR3 DNA follows: TGTGCCAGCAGGGGAATACCAACAGGGAATTCACCCCTCCACTTT. Its translation is CASRGIPTGNSPLHF.

This chain joins TRBV7-9 and TRBJ2-2; perhaps TRBD2 as D (6 bases). Germline V gene lookup returns CDR1 SEHNR and CDR2 FQNEAQ (reference sequence). The CDR3 is made up of 15 amino acids. The ends were cut back, 1 base at V and 5 bases at J, with 11 bases in the middle. CDR3 nucleotides: TGTGCCAGCAGCTTAGATCCGCGGGGAACCGGGGAGCTGTTTTTT. The encoded protein is CASSLDPRGTGELFF.

The rearrangement links TRBV6-5 to TRBJ2-3; D is perhaps TRBD1 (5 bases). The CDR3 has 15 amino acids. Germline CDR1 reads MNHEY; CDR2 reads SVGAGI. Trimming took 5 bases from V and 0 from J, leaving 12 bases between them. The DNA for the CDR3 is TGTGCCAGCAGTACCGACAGCCACAGCACAGATACGCAGTATTTT. It is translated as CASSTDSHSTDTQYF.

The chain joins TRBV19 to TRBJ2-7; D call uncertain. Trimming removed 7 bases from V and 0 bases from J, with 10 bases in between. In germline, CDR1 is LNHDA, CDR2 SQIVND (reference sequence). The CDR3 extends over 13 amino acids. The CDR3 DNA sequence: TGTGCCAGTATGGTAGAGCTCTCCTACGAGCAGTACTTC. This encodes CASMVELSYEQYF.

Only one count was recorded for this clone. The chain links TRBV6-5 to TRBJ2-1, with TRBD2 matching over 9 bases. Germline V CDR1 and CDR2: MNHEY, SVGAGI. CDR3 size: 16 residues. J lost 4 bases, V lost 0 bases, and 4 bases had no gene match. The CDR3 DNA reads TGTGCCAGCAGTTACTCGGCTAGCGGGGCTTACAATGAGCAGTTCTTC. Protein: CASSYSASGAYNEQFF.

The chain employs TRBV11-2 and TRBJ2-7; TRBD1 matches at 7 bases. CDR1 and CDR2 from the germline V gene are SGHAT and FQNNGV. V dropped 2 bases and J dropped 4; count of bases not matched to a gene: 2. The CDR3 runs to 13 residues. The CDR3 DNA follows: TGTGCCAGCAGCTTAAACAGGGGATACGAGCAGTACTTC. This sequence encodes CASSLNRGYEQYF.

This chain joins TRBV27 and TRBJ2-1, with D possibly matching TRBD1 (6 bases). The CDR3 has 16 residues. The germline V gene has CDR1 MNHEY and CDR2 SMNVEV (reference sequence). Trimming cost V 0 bases and J 6 bases, with 15 bases left between them. The CDR3: CASSLSGPGVGNEQFF. CDR3 nucleotides: TGTGCCAGCAGTTTATCGGGTCCAGGGGTTGGCAATGAGCAGTTCTTC.

This chain uses TRBV11-2 with TRBJ2-4, with D possibly TRBD2 on 6 matching bases. This CDR3 spans 19 amino acids. Germline lookup yields CDR1 SGHAT and CDR2 FQNNGV. Between the trimmed V and J ends, which lost 5 bases and 0 bases, there was a span of 23 bases. CDR3 amino acids: CASSRRDSVWEIAKNIQYF. The DNA for the CDR3 is TGTGCCAGCAGCCGCCGGGACTCCGTGTGGGAAATAGCCAAAAACATTCAGTACTTC.

This chain joins TRBV10-3 and TRBJ1-1; no clear D. Germline CDR1 reads ENHRY; CDR2 reads SYGVKD. Trimming pared 3 bases from V and 0 bases from J, leaving 5 bases between. The CDR3 contains 13 residues. CDR3 nucleotides: TGTGCCATCAGTGAACGGGTGAACACTGAAGCTTTCTTT. Translated, it gives CAISERVNTEAFF.